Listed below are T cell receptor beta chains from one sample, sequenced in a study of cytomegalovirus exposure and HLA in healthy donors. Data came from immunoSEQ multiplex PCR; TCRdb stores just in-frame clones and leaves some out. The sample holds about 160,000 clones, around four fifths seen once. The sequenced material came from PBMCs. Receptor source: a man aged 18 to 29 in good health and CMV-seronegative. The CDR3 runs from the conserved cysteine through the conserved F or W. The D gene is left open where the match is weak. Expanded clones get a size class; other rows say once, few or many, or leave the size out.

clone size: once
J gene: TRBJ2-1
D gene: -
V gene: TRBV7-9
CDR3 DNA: TGTGCCAGCAGCAGCAGGACTGGCGGGAATGAGCAGTTCTTC
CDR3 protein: CASSSRTGGNEQFF

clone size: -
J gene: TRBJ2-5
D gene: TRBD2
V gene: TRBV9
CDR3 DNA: TGTGCCAGCAGCGTGTTGCCAGGCGGGGGGGAGACCCAGTACTTC
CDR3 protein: CASSVLPGGGETQYF

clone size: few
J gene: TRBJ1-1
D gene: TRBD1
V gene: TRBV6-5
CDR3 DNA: TGTGCCAGCAGTTACGGCACAGGGGTCATGACTGAAGCTTTCTTT
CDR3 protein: CASSYGTGVMTEAFF

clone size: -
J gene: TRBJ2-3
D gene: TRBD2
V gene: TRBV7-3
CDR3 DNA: TGTGCCAGCAGCCGGAGCGGGGGGGCCGCAGATACGCAGTATTTT
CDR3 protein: CASSRSGGAADTQYF

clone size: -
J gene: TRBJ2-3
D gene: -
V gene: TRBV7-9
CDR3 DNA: TGTGCCAGCAGCCACCCCACAGGGGATACGCAGTATTTT
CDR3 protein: CASSHPTGDTQYF

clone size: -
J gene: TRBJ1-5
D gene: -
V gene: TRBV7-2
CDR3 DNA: TGTGCCAGCAGCCCCGGGATCAATCAGCCCCAGCATTTT
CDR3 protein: CASSPGINQPQHF

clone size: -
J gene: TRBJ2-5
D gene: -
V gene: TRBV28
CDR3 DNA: TGTGCCAGCAGTCCCTTCCGGGAACAAGAGACCCAGTACTTC
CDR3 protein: CASSPFREQETQYF

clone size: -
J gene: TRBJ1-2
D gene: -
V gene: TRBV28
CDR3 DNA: TGTGCCAGCAGTCTCGACAGGCCTTACGCCTATGGCTACACCTTC
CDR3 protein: CASSLDRPYAYGYTF

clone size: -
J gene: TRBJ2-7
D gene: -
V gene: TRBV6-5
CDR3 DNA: TGTGCCAGCAGTTACGGGGCATCAAGCTACGAGCAGTACTTC
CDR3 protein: CASSYGASSYEQYF

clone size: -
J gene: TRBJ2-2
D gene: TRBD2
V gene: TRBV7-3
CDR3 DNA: TGTGCCAGCAGGATAGCGGGAATACGGAACACCGGGGAGCTGTTTTTT
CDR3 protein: CASRIAGIRNTGELFF

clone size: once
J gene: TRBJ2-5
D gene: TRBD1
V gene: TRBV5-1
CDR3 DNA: TGCGCCAGCAGCTTGGGGCGACAGGGGTTGCGGGGCGAGACCCAGTACTTC
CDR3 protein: CASSLGRQGLRGETQYF

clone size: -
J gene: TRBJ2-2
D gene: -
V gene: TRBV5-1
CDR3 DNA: TGCGCCAGCAGCTCCGGGTCGACCCGGGAGCTGTTTTTT
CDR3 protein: CASSSGSTRELFF

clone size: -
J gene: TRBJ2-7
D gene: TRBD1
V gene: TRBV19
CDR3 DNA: TGTGCCAGTAGTTCGGACAGGGACTACGAGCAGTACTTC
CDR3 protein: CASSSDRDYEQYF

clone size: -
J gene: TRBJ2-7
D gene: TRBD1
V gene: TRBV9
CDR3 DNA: TGTGCCAGCAGCGTAGCCCCAGGGGGCCTCTCCTACGAGCAGTACTTC
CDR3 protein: CASSVAPGGLSYEQYF

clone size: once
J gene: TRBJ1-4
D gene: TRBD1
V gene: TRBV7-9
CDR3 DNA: TGTGCCAGCAGCATCGGACAGGGACGAAATGAAAAACTGTTTTTT
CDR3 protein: CASSIGQGRNEKLFF

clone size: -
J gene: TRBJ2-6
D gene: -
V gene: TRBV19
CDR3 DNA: TGTGCCAGTAGTATCTGGGAGAGCTCTGGGGCCAACGTCCTGACTTTC
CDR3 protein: CASSIWESSGANVLTF

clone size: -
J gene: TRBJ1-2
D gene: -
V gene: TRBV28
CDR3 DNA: TGTGCCAGCACCCCGGGACTCGTCTATGGCTACACCTTC
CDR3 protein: CASTPGLVYGYTF

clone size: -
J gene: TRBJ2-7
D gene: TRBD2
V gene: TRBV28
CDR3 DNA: TGTGCCAGCAGTTTACTGGGGACTAGCGGGGGGAGCTCCTACGAGCAGTACTTC
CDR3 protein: CASSLLGTSGGSSYEQYF

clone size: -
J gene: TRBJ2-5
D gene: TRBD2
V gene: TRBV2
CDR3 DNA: TGTGCCAGCATGGCGGGTGGGGGGGTGGAGACCCAGTACTTC
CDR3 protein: CASMAGGGVETQYF

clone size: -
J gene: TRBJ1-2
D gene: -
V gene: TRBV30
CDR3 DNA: TGTGCCTGGACCGGAGGCGGTGGCTACACCTTC
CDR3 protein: CAWTGGGGYTF

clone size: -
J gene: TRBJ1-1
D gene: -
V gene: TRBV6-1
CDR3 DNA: TGTGCCAGCAGTGAAGCCGAGGGATACACTGAAGCTTTCTTT
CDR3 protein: CASSEAEGYTEAFF

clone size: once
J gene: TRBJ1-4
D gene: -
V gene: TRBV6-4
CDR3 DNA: TGTGCCAGCAGTGCCCCATCGTGGGGGGCTAATGAAAAACTGTTTTTT
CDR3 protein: CASSAPSWGANEKLFF

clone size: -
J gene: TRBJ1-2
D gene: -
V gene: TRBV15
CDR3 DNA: TGTGCCACCAGCAACCAAACGACCGGGAGGGCTTTTAACTATGGCTACACCTTC
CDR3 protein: CATSNQTTGRAFNYGYTF

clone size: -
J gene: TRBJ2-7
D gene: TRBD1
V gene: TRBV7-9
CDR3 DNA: TGTTCCAGCAGGACAGGGTACGAGCAGTACTTC
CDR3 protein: CSSRTGYEQYF

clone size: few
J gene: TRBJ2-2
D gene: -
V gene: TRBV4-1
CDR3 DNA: TGCGCCAGCAGCCCAAGAGGCAGGGTCCTGAACACCGGGGAGCTGTTTTTT
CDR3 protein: CASSPRGRVLNTGELFF

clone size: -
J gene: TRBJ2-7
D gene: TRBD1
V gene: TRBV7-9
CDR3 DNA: TGTGCCAGCAGCTCAACCCCCGGGACAGGGAGCTACGAGCAGTACTTC
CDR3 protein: CASSSTPGTGSYEQYF